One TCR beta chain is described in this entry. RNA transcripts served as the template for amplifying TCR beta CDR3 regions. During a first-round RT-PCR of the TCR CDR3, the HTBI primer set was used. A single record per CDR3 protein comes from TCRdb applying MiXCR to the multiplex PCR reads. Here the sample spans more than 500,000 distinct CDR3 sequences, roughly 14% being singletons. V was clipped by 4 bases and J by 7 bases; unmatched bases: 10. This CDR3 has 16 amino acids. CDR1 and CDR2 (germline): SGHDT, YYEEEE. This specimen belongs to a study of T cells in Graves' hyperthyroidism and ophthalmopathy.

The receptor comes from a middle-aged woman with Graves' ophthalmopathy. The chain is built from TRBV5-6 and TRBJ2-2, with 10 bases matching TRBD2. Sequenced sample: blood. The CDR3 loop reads CASSPSGRMRGGELFF. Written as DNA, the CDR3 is TGTGCCAGCAGCCCTAGCGGGAGAATGCGGGGCGGGGAGCTGTTTTTT. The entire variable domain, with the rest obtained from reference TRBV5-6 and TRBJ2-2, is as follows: DAGVTQSPTHLIKTRGQQVTLRCSPKSGHDTVSWYQQALGQGPQFIFQYYEEEERQRGNFPDRFSGHQFPNYSSELNVNALLLGDSALYLCASSPSGRMRGGELFFGEGSRLTVL.